One sample yielded the 28 T cell receptor beta chains listed below, sequenced in a study of CD8 T cell repertoires and HIV-1 epitope variants. These receptors' targets are unknown. Profiled with immunoSEQ multiplex PCR; TCRdb holds only in-frame clones, not every one. The table includes 3,500 to 4,000 clones, about three quarters detected once. The sequencing input was cultured CD8+ T cells derived from PBMCs. These receptor sequences come from a male donor with HIV.

This chain joins TRBV30 and TRBJ2-2; 7 bases match TRBD1. The germline V gene has CDR1 GTSNPN and CDR2 SVGIG (reference sequence). Trimming cost V 4 bases and J 5 bases; bases outside gene matches: 1. The CDR3 totals 12 residues. CDR3 in amino acids: CAWTGGTGELFF. CDR3 nucleotide sequence: TGTGCCTGGACAGGGGGAACCGGGGAGCTGTTTTTT. The full variable domain, with the rest looked up from reference TRBV30 and TRBJ2-2, is SQTIHQWPATLVQPVGSPLSLECTVEGTSNPNLYWYRQAAGRGLQLLFYSVGIGQISSEVPQNLSASRPQDRQFILSSKKLLLSDSGFYLCAWTGGTGELFFGEGSRLTVL.

This sequence joins TRBV7-9 and TRBJ1-2; D is unresolved. Germline V gene lookup returns CDR1 SEHNR and CDR2 FQNEAQ (reference sequence). The CDR3 is 12 amino acids. V shed 2 bases and J shed 2 bases, with 3 bases lying between them. DNA of the CDR3: TGTGCCAGCAGCTTAAGGAACTATGGCTACACCTTC. The encoded protein is CASSLRNYGYTF. Combining the CDR3 with reference TRBV7-9 and TRBJ1-2 gives the whole variable domain DTGVSQNPRHKITKRGQNVTFRCDPISEHNRLYWYRQTLGQGPEFLTYFQNEAQLEKSRLLSDRFSAERPKGSFSTLEIQRTEQGDSAMYLCASSLRNYGYTFGSGTRLTVV.

This clone has just a few counts. The rearrangement uses TRBV15 and TRBJ1-1; the D is unclear. Trimming took 6 bases from V and 2 from J, leaving 10 bases between them. The CDR3 has 13 amino acids. Germline CDR1 LNHNV, CDR2 YYDKDF (reference sequence). The CDR3: CATSLGSNTEAFF. The CDR3 DNA reads as TGTGCCACCAGTCTAGGGTCCAACACTGAAGCTTTCTTT.

The chain links TRBV9 to TRBJ2-5; 7 bases match TRBD2. Germline assignment: CDR1 SGDLS and CDR2 YYNGEE. With V trimmed by 3 bases and J by 6 bases, 11 bases remained unmatched. This CDR3 contains 15 residues. CDR3 nucleotides: TGTGCCAGCAGCGGCCGGGACTATGAGCGGCAGACCCAGTACTTC. This translates into CASSGRDYERQTQYF.

This clone showed up just once. CDR3 sequence reads: CASSVTGWNEQFF. CDR3 sequence (DNA): TGTGCCAGCAGTGTGACAGGGTGGAATGAGCAGTTCTTC. The chain couples TRBV5-4 to TRBJ2-1; TRBD1 agrees at 7 bases. The CDR3 is 13 residues long. Germline V CDR1 and CDR2: SGHNT, YYREEE (reference sequence). Losses at the gene ends were 5 bases for V and 7 bases for J; bases not matched to a gene: 6. Using reference TRBV5-4 and TRBJ2-1 for the parts outside the CDR3, the full variable domain is ETGVTQSPTHLIKTRGQQVTLRCSSQSGHNTVSWYQQALGQGPQFIFQYYREEENGRGNFPPRFSGLQFPNYSSELNVNALELDDSALYLCASSVTGWNEQFFGPGTRLTVL.

The chain uses TRBV6-4 and TRBJ2-3; TRBD2 is a possible D gene (5 bases). There are 15 residues in the CDR3. V dropped 4 bases and J dropped 3 bases, with 14 bases sitting between them. CDR1 and CDR2 from the germline V gene are MRHNA and SNTAGT. The CDR3 protein is CASSGERAGTDTQYF. The CDR3 DNA follows: TGTGCCAGCAGTGGGGAGAGGGCCGGGACAGATACGCAGTATTTT.

This rearrangement joins TRBV19 to TRBJ2-2; 13 positions match TRBD2. CDR3 length: 17 residues. After removal of 4 bases from V and 6 bases from J, the junction contained 8 bases not matched to a gene. Germline loops: CDR1 LNHDA, CDR2 SQIVND (reference sequence). CDR3 nucleotides: TGTGCCAGTAGTACTTCGGCCACTAGCGGGAGGGCCGGGGAGCTGTTTTTT. It yields the protein CASSTSATSGRAGELFF.

There are a few counts of this clone. The CDR3 reads CASKSTYANTGELFF. CDR3 DNA: TGTGCCAGCAAGTCAACATACGCGAACACCGGGGAGCTGTTTTTT. This chain uses TRBV2 with TRBJ2-2; D remains ambiguous. Germline-derived CDR1 and CDR2 are SNHLY and FYNNEI. The CDR3 consists of 15 residues. The ends were cut back, 7 bases at V and 0 bases at J, with 12 bases in the middle. The entire variable domain, with the rest obtained from reference TRBV2 and TRBJ2-2, is as follows: EPEVTQTPSHQVTQMGQEVILRCVPISNHLYFYWYRQILGQKVEFLVSFYNNEISEKSEIFDDQFSVERPDGSNFTLKIRSTKLEDSAMYFCASKSTYANTGELFFGEGSRLTVL.

This clone is medium-sized within its sample. J is TRBJ2-5 and V is TRBV28; D is perhaps TRBD2 (6 bases). The CDR3 is made up of 14 amino acids. Per the germline V gene, CDR1 is MDHEN and CDR2 is SYDVKM. V was clipped by 4 bases and J by 4 bases, with 13 bases between them. In DNA, the CDR3 is TGTGCCAGCAGTTCACCCCTGGGGGGAGAGACCCAGTACTTC. As protein: CASSSPLGGETQYF.

This chain links TRBV4-1 with TRBJ2-2; maybe TRBD2 (6 bases). The germline V gene encodes CDR1 MGHRA and CDR2 YSYEKL. The CDR3 has 14 amino acids. V was cut by 3 bases and J by 6 bases, with 11 bases left in between. The CDR3 loop is CASSHKSGAGELFF. Written as DNA, the CDR3 is TGCGCCAGCAGCCATAAATCGGGGGCCGGGGAGCTGTTTTTT.

V gene TRBV6-1 combines with J gene TRBJ2-5, with D possibly being TRBD1 (5 bases). The J call is in doubt because the DNA end fits TRBJ2-7 better. The length of the CDR3 is 14 residues. Germline V gene lookup returns CDR1 MNHNS and CDR2 SASEGT. The CDR3 bases are TGTGCCAGCAGTGATCAGGGAAGCTCCTACGAGCAGTACTTC. This encodes CASSDQGSSYEQYF.

The rearrangement joins TRBV7-9 to TRBJ1-2; possible D gene TRBD1, 6 bases. This CDR3 region has 13 residues. V dropped 5 bases and J dropped 4 bases, with 11 bases sitting between them. Germline V gene sequence: CDR1 SEHNR, CDR2 FQNEAQ (reference sequence). CDR3 nucleotide sequence: TGTGCCAGCAGCCCGACAGGTAGCTATGGCTACACCTTC. The encoded protein is CASSPTGSYGYTF.

The chain links TRBV5-1 to TRBJ2-5; no clear D gene. Trimming stripped 0 bases from V and 2 bases from J, with 11 bases between. Germline lookup yields CDR1 SGHRS and CDR2 YFSETQ. CDR3 length: 15 residues. The CDR3 loop reads CASSLEGMEQETQYF. In DNA form, the CDR3 reads TGCGCCAGCAGCTTGGAAGGAATGGAACAAGAGACCCAGTACTTC.

This chain connects TRBV14 to TRBJ1-2; D is ambiguous. This CDR3 has 16 residues. V was clipped by 1 base and J by 1 base, with 13 bases between them. Per the germline V gene, CDR1 is SGHDN and CDR2 is FVKESK. The CDR3 here is CASSQANANINYGYTF. The DNA for the CDR3 is TGTGCCAGCAGCCAAGCGAACGCAAACATTAACTATGGCTACACCTTC.

This clone was detected only a few times. J is TRBJ1-1 and V is TRBV6-5, with 10 bases identical to TRBD1. Germline CDR1 reads MNHEY; CDR2 reads SVGAGI. J gave up 9 bases and V 2 bases, and 9 bases lay outside the gene matches. This CDR3 is 15 amino acids long. The CDR3 coding sequence is TGTGCCAGCAGTTACCCGGGACAGGGGATTTACCAAGCTTTCTTT. Translation gives CASSYPGQGIYQAFF.

The table lists this clone with a few counts. V usage is TRBV28 and J usage is TRBJ1-2; no firm D call. V shed 2 bases and J shed 0 bases, with 10 bases lying between them. The CDR3 contains 15 residues. Germline values: CDR1 MDHEN, CDR2 SYDVKM. In nucleotides, the CDR3 is TGTGCCAGCAGTTTAGTCACGGAGGCTAACTATGGCTACACCTTC. Protein product: CASSLVTEANYGYTF.

The genes are TRBV9 and TRBJ2-1; TRBD2 matches 7 bases. Germline V gene lookup returns CDR1 SGDLS and CDR2 YYNGEE. Trimming took 4 bases from V and 2 from J; bases not matched to a gene: 9. This CDR3 contains 16 residues. DNA for the CDR3: TGTGCCAGCAGCTCAACCTCGGGGGGAACCTACAATGAGCAGTTCTTC. Translation: CASSSTSGGTYNEQFF.

This clone showed up just a few times. The chain carries TRBV5-1 and TRBJ1-1; D unresolved. CDR3 size: 14 residues. Per the germline V gene, CDR1 is SGHRS and CDR2 is YFSETQ. V lost 0 bases and J lost 4, with 10 bases in between. CDR3 protein: CASSLGLGSTEAFF. CDR3 DNA sequence: TGCGCCAGCAGCTTGGGACTGGGAAGCACTGAAGCTTTCTTT. Filled out from reference TRBV5-1 and TRBJ1-1, the complete variable domain reads KAGVTQTPRYLIKTRGQQVTLSCSPISGHRSVSWYQQTPGQGLQFLFEYFSETQRNKGNFPGRFSGRQFSNSRSEMNVSTLELGDSALYLCASSLGLGSTEAFFGQGTRLTVV.

This rearrangement joins TRBV9 to TRBJ2-7, with no clear D. The CDR3 extends over 12 amino acids. Trimming removed 0 bases at V and 8 bases at J, with 9 bases between. Germline loops: CDR1 SGDLS, CDR2 YYNGEE. This CDR3 reads CASSVEGGQQYF. The CDR3 DNA reads TGTGCCAGCAGCGTAGAGGGCGGCCAGCAGTACTTC.

V usage is TRBV5-4 and J usage is TRBJ2-1; 8 positions match TRBD1. Germline CDR1 is SGHNT and CDR2 is YYREEE (reference sequence). Germline trimming cut 4 bases from V and 0 bases from J; bases unmatched to any gene: 6. CDR3 length: 16 amino acids. In nucleotides, the CDR3 is TGTGCCAGCAGCCAGGTAACAGGGGGCTCCTACAATGAGCAGTTCTTC. Encoded protein: CASSQVTGGSYNEQFF.

The chain employs TRBV5-6 and TRBJ2-1; D unclear. The CDR3 totals 12 residues. Per germline, CDR1 SGHDT and CDR2 YYEEEE. The ends were cut back, 3 bases at V and 7 bases at J, with 8 bases in the middle. This CDR3 is CASSSRPNEQFF. The CDR3 coding sequence is TGTGCCAGCAGCTCCAGACCGAATGAGCAGTTCTTC.

The table lists this clone with a few counts. The V call is TRBV5-5, the J call TRBJ1-1; TRBD1 agrees at 9 bases. Germline-derived CDR1 and CDR2 are SGHKS and YYEKEE (reference sequence). The CDR3 has 13 amino acids. The trim removed 5 bases at V and 3 bases at J, leaving 2 bases unmatched. In nucleotides, the CDR3 is TGTGCCAGCAGTCGGACAGGGGACACTGAAGCTTTCTTT. Residues: CASSRTGDTEAFF.

The CDR3 loop is CASSLTDSYEQYF. The CDR3 region has the DNA TGTGCCAGCAGCCTAACCGATTCCTACGAGCAGTACTTC. The chain combines TRBV27 with TRBJ2-7; D is ambiguous. The CDR3 extends over 13 amino acids. Trimming left V 6 bases short and J 1 base short, with 10 bases between. Per germline, CDR1 MNHEY and CDR2 SMNVEV (reference sequence).

The V gene is TRBV15, the J gene TRBJ2-2; the D is unclear. The CDR3 sequence is 14 residues long. With 2 bases removed from V and 4 bases from J, the gap between germline ends came to 8 bases. Germline V gene sequence: CDR1 LNHNV, CDR2 YYDKDF (reference sequence). This chain's CDR3 is CATSRTGGTGELFF. CDR3 nucleotides: TGTGCCACCAGCAGAACCGGCGGCACCGGGGAGCTGTTTTTT.

The rearrangement joins TRBV19 to TRBJ2-1; TRBD2 agrees at 9 bases. The CDR3 covers 15 residues. Germline V CDR1 and CDR2: LNHDA, SQIVND (reference sequence). Trimming took 2 bases from V and 4 from J; bases not matched to a gene: 3. The DNA of the CDR3 is TGTGCCAGTAGTATAAGCGGGGGGCGATACAATGAGCAGTTCTTC. The encoded protein is CASSISGGRYNEQFF.

This chain's CDR3 is CASSQAKRGTDTQYF. The CDR3 region has the DNA TGCGCCAGCAGCCAAGCAAAGCGGGGCACAGATACGCAGTATTTT. J is TRBJ2-3 and V is TRBV4-3, with a tentative D call TRBD2 (6 bases). This CDR3 comprises 15 residues. Looked up from germline, CDR1 is LGHNA and CDR2 is YSLEER. V shed 1 base and J shed 1 base, with 9 bases lying between them.

CDR3 DNA sequence: TGTGCCAGCAGTTACCTGCGGCAGGGGCCTGCGAACACTGAAGCTTTCTTT. Translation: CASSYLRQGPANTEAFF. The chain uses TRBV27 and TRBJ1-1, with TRBD1 as a possible D gene (6 bases). Germline values: CDR1 MNHEY, CDR2 SMNVEV (reference sequence). V lost 4 bases and J lost 1, with 19 bases in between. CDR3 size: 17 residues.

This clone was recorded a few times. The chain couples TRBV4-3 to TRBJ2-1, with TRBD2 identical over 10 bases. CDR1 and CDR2 (germline): LGHNA, YSLEER. V shed 0 bases and J 9 bases; nucleotides not matched to a gene: 8. CDR3 length: 16 residues. CDR3 DNA sequence: TGCGCCAGCAGCCAAGATACAAGCGGGGGGGCAAGTGAGCAGTTCTTC. Its translation is CASSQDTSGGASEQFF.